Below, 6 T cell receptor beta chains from the same sample are listed, as sequenced in a study of T cells of healthy individuals. MiXCR, run by TCRdb on the 5' RACE reads, gives a single entry per CDR3 protein. This table holds more than 60,000 distinct CDR3 sequences, about 16% found once. The source of these receptors is a human donor in good health.

V gene TRBV7-3 combines with J gene TRBJ2-3; 8 bases map to TRBD2. The germline V gene has CDR1 SGHTA and CDR2 FQGTGA. This CDR3 comprises 15 residues. V shed 5 bases, J shed 2 bases, and the junction held 6 bases outside the gene matches. CDR3 sequence reads: CASSLGTRNTDTQYF. The CDR3 region has the DNA TGTGCCAGCAGCCTCGGGACTAGAAACACAGATACGCAGTATTTT.

This clonotype has more than one count but fewer than ten. The chain combines TRBV6-1 with TRBJ2-3, with D tentatively TRBD1 (6 bases). CDR3 length equals 13 residues. CDR1 and CDR2 from the germline V gene are MNHNS and SASEGT. V lost 2 bases, J lost 8 bases, and 11 bases lay in between. The CDR3: CASSESDRPTQYF. Here the CDR3 DNA reads TGTGCCAGCAGTGAATCCGACAGGCCTACGCAGTATTTT.

This clonotype was seen at least ten times. This chain uses TRBV29-1 with TRBJ2-5; D perhaps matches TRBD2 (6 bases). CDR3 length: 18 amino acids. From germline, CDR1 is SQVTM and CDR2 ANQGSEA. Trimming stripped 7 bases from V and 3 bases from J, with 30 bases between. The CDR3 sequence: CSAIPERADAPYEETQYF. CDR3 DNA: TGCAGCGCCATTCCCGAGCGGGCGGACGCTCCCTATGAAGAGACCCAGTACTTC.

This rearrangement joins TRBV2 to TRBJ2-2; D remains ambiguous. V lost 7 bases to trimming and J lost 6 bases, with 12 bases between them. This CDR3 spans 13 amino acids. Germline V lookup: CDR1 SNHLY, CDR2 FYNNEI. The chain's CDR3 is CASTLSGAGELFF. Here the CDR3 DNA reads TGTGCCAGCACTCTGTCGGGTGCCGGGGAGCTGTTTTTT.

A few counts support this clonotype. This chain joins TRBV20-1 and TRBJ2-7; the D gene is possibly TRBD2 (6 bases). The CDR3 runs 14 residues. Germline V gene data show CDR1 as DFQATT and CDR2 as SNEGSKA (reference sequence). V lost 3 bases and J lost 0, with 12 bases in between. The CDR3 sequence is CSARGTGSSYEQYF. The CDR3 bases are TGCAGTGCTAGGGGGACTGGGAGCTCCTACGAGCAGTACTTC.

This clonotype was detected many times. The rearrangement links TRBV27 to TRBJ1-4, with 9 nucleotides matching TRBD1. Germline V gives CDR1 MNHEY, CDR2 SMNVEV (reference sequence). CDR3 length equals 14 residues. V trimming: 6 bases; J trimming: 10 bases; junction bases outside the gene matches: 9. In DNA, the CDR3 is TGTGCCAGCAGAGGGGGGACAGGGAGAGGAAAACTGTTTTTT. It translates to CASRGGTGRGKLFF.